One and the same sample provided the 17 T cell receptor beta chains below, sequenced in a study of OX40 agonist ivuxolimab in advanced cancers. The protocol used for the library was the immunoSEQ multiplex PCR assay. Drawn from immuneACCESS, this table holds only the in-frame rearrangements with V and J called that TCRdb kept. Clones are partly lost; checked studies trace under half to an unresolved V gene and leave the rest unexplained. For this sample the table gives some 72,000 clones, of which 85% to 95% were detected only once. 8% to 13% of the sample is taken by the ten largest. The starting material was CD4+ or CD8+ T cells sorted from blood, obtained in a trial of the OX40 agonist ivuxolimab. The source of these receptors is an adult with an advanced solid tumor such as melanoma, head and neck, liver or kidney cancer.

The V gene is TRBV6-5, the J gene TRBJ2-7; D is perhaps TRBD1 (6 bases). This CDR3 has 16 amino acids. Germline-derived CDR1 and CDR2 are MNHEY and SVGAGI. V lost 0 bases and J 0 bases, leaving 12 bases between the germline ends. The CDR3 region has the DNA TGTGCCAGCAGTTACTCGGCCGGACAGACCTCCTACGAGCAGTACTTC. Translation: CASSYSAGQTSYEQYF.

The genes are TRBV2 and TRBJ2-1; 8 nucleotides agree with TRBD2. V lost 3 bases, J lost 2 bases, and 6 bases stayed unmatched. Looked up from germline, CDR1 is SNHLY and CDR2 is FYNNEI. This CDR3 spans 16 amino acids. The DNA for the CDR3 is TGTGCCAGCAGTGATCCAGCGGGGGACACCTACAATGAGCAGTTCTTC. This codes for CASSDPAGDTYNEQFF.

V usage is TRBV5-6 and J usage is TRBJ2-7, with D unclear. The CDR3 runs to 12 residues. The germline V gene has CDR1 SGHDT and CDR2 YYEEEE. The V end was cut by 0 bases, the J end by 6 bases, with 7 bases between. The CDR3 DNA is TGTGCCAGCAGCTTGGGCTACGGCGAGCAGTACTTC. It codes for CASSLGYGEQYF. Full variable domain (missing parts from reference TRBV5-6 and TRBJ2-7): DAGVTQSPTHLIKTRGQQVTLRCSPKSGHDTVSWYQQALGQGPQFIFQYYEEEERQRGNFPDRFSGHQFPNYSSELNVNALLLGDSALYLCASSLGYGEQYFGPGTRLTVT.

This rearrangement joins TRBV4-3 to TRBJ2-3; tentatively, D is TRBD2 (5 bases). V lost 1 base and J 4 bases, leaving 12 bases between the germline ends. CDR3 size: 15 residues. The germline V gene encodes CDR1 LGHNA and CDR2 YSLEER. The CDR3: CASSQGEGEADTQYF. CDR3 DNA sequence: TGCGCCAGCAGCCAAGGAGAGGGAGAGGCAGATACGCAGTATTTT.

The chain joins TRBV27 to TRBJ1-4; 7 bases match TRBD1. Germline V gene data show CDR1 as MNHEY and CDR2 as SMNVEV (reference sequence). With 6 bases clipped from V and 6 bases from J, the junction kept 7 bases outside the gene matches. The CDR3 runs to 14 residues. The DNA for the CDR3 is TGTGCCAGCAGCCATGACAGGGTTGATGAAAAACTGTTTTTT. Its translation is CASSHDRVDEKLFF.

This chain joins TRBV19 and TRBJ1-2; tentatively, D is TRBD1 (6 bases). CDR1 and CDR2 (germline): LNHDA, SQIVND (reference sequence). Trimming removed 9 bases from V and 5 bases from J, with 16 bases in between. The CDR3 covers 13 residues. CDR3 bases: TGTGCCAGCGGGACACAACCTCGGTATGGCTACACCTTC. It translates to CASGTQPRYGYTF.

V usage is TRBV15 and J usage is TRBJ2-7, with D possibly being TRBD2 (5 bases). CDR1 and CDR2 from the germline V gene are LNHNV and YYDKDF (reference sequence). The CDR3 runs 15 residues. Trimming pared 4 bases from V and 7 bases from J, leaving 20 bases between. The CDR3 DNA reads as TGTGCCACCAGCATTGGTGAGGGTTACCACCTGGAGCAGTACTTC. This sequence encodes CATSIGEGYHLEQYF.

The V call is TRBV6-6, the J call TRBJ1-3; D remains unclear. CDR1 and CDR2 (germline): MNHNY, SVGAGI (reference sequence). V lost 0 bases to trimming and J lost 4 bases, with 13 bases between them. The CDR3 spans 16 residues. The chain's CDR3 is CASSYSPRASGNTIYF. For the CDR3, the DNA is TGTGCCAGCAGTTACTCGCCTAGGGCGTCAGGAAACACCATATATTTT.

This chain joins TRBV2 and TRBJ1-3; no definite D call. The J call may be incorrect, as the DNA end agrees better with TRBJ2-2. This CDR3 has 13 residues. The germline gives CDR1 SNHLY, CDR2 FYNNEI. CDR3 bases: TGTGCCAGCAGCCGTGATAGCACCGGGGAGCTGTTTTTT. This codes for CASSRDSTGELFF.

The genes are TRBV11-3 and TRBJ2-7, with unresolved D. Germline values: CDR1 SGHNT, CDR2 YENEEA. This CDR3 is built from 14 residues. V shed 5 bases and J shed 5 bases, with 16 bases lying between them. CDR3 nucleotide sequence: TGTGCCAGCAGCCGGAACGGGCCGTGGGACGAGCAGTACTTC. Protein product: CASSRNGPWDEQYF.

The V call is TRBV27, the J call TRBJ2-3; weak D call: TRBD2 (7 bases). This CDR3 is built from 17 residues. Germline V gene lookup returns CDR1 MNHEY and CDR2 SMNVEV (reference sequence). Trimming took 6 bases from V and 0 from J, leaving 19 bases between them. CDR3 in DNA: TGTGCCAGCAGCCCGTCGGGGGGACAATCTAGCACAGATACGCAGTATTTT. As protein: CASSPSGGQSSTDTQYF.

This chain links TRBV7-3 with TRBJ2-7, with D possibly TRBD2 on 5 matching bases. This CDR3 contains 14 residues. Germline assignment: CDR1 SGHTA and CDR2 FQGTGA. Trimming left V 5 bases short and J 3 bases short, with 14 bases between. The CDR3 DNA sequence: TGTGCCAGCAGCCAATTAGTGGGGAGCTACGAGCAGTACTTC. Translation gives CASSQLVGSYEQYF.

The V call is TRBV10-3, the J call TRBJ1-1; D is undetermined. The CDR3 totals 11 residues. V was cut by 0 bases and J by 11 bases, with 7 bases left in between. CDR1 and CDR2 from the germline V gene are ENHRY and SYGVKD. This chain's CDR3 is CAISESTVAFF. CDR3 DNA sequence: TGTGCCATCAGTGAGTCGACGGTTGCTTTCTTT.

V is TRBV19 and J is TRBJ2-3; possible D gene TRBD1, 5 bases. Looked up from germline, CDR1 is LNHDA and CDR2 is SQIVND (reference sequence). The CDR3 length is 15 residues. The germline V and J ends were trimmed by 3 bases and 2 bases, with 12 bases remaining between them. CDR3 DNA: TGTGCCAGTAGTATTTTGGCAGGGAACACAGATACGCAGTATTTT. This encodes CASSILAGNTDTQYF.

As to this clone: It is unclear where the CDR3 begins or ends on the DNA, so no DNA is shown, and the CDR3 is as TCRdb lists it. The CDR3 spells CASSSSDHYEQYF. The chain uses TRBV25-1 and TRBJ2-7. Per germline, CDR1 MGHDK and CDR2 SYGVNS. The CDR3 sequence runs 13 residues, both termini included.

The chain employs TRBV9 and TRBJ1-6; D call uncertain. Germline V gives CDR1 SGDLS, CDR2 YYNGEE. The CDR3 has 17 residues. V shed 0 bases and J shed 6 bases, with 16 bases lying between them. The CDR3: CASSVAGGPTPNSPLHF. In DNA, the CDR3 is TGTGCCAGCAGCGTAGCAGGAGGGCCCACGCCTAATTCACCCCTCCACTTT.

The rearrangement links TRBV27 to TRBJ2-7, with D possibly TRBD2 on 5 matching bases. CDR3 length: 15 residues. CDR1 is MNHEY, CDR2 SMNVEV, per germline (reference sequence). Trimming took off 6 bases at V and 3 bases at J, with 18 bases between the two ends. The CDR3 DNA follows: TGTGCCAGCAGCTTGAGCGGACCACAAATCTACGAGCAGTACTTC. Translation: CASSLSGPQIYEQYF.